This entry lists 22 T cell receptor beta chains sequenced from one sample in a study of cytomegalovirus exposure and HLA in healthy donors. With 60 Vbeta and 13 Jbeta primers, the PCR was carried out. Repertoires were generated with immunoSEQ multiplex PCR, while TCRdb's copy carries only in-frame clones and drops some. Of around 180,000 clones in the sample, approximately 81% were seen once. Sequencing input: PBMCs. The source is a male donor in good health and CMV-seronegative.

The J gene is TRBJ2-7, the V gene TRBV28; D possibly corresponds to TRBD2 (7 bases). The CDR3 covers 13 residues. Deletions cut 6 bases from V and 0 bases from J, with 9 bases between. The germline gives CDR1 MDHEN, CDR2 SYDVKM. Here the CDR3 DNA reads TGTGCCAGCAGCGGGGGGCCCTCCTACGAGCAGTACTTC. Residues: CASSGGPSYEQYF.

This clone was seen a handful of times. The chain is built from TRBV30 and TRBJ2-5, with a possible D match to TRBD2 (5 bases). Between the trimmed V and J ends, which lost 2 bases and 2 bases, there was a span of 12 bases. The germline V gene encodes CDR1 GTSNPN and CDR2 SVGIG (reference sequence). The CDR3 totals 14 residues. The chain's CDR3 is CAWSLGRRQETQYF. As DNA, the CDR3 is TGTGCCTGGAGTCTGGGCAGGAGGCAAGAGACCCAGTACTTC.

The V call is TRBV19, the J call TRBJ2-5; D may be TRBD2 (6 bases). The J call may be faulty, since TRBJ2-7 better matches the DNA end. Germline CDR1 reads LNHDA; CDR2 reads SQIVND (reference sequence). The CDR3 loop spans 14 amino acids. CDR3 residues: CASKWRDSSYEQYF. In nucleotides, the CDR3 is TGTGCCAGTAAGTGGCGGGATTCGTCCTACGAGCAGTACTTC.

This chain uses TRBV2 with TRBJ2-5; 14 positions agree with TRBD2. Germline CDR1 reads SNHLY; CDR2 reads FYNNEI. The ends lost 4 bases at V and 0 bases at J; junction bases unmatched: 7. The CDR3 extends over 18 amino acids. Written as DNA, the CDR3 is TGTGCCAGCAGTGTGGGGACTAGCGGGAGAGCGTACCAAGAGACCCAGTACTTC. Protein: CASSVGTSGRAYQETQYF. Drawing the rest from reference TRBV2 and TRBJ2-5, the complete variable domain is EPEVTQTPSHQVTQMGQEVILRCVPISNHLYFYWYRQILGQKVEFLVSFYNNEISEKSEIFDDQFSVERPDGSNFTLKIRSTKLEDSAMYFCASSVGTSGRAYQETQYFGPGTRLLVL.

This clone was picked up a small number of times. The chain is built from TRBV28 and TRBJ1-1, with a weak D call TRBD1 (6 bases). Germline V gives CDR1 MDHEN, CDR2 SYDVKM. The CDR3 is 15 amino acids. Trimming removed 2 bases at V and 3 bases at J, with 13 bases between. The CDR3 bases are TGTGCCAGCAGTTTAATGAGGGAGGGGGACACTGAAGCTTTCTTT. Protein sequence: CASSLMREGDTEAFF.

This CDR3 reads CASSPDRDRGGDEQYF. Written as DNA, the CDR3 is TGTGCCAGCAGCCCGGACCGGGACAGGGGGGGGGACGAGCAGTACTTC. V is TRBV6-6 and J is TRBJ2-7; 11 nucleotides align to TRBD1. The CDR3 is 16 amino acids. Germline assignment: CDR1 MNHNY and CDR2 SVGAGI (reference sequence). J was trimmed by 5 bases and V by 6 bases; bases with no gene match: 12.

The V call is TRBV5-1, the J call TRBJ1-4, with TRBD1 matching over 7 bases. V shed 4 bases, J shed 8 bases, and the junction held 8 bases outside the gene matches. From germline, CDR1 is SGHRS and CDR2 YFSETQ. CDR3 size: 14 residues. This chain's CDR3 is CASSKQGEQEKLFF. CDR3 bases: TGCGCCAGCAGCAAGCAGGGGGAGCAAGAAAAACTGTTTTTT. Full variable domain (remainder filled in from reference TRBV5-1 and TRBJ1-4): KAGVTQTPRYLIKTRGQQVTLSCSPISGHRSVSWYQQTPGQGLQFLFEYFSETQRNKGNFPGRFSGRQFSNSRSEMNVSTLELGDSALYLCASSKQGEQEKLFFGSGTQLSVL.

V and J are TRBV5-1 and TRBJ2-7; a possible D gene is TRBD1 (6 bases). CDR1 and CDR2 (germline): SGHRS, YFSETQ. V lost 4 bases, J lost 2 bases, and 16 bases lay in between. This CDR3 has 15 amino acids. CDR3 sequence reads: CASSLTGPPTYEQYF. The DNA for the CDR3 is TGCGCCAGCAGCCTGACAGGTCCTCCTACCTACGAGCAGTACTTC. Drawing the rest from reference TRBV5-1 and TRBJ2-7, the complete variable domain is KAGVTQTPRYLIKTRGQQVTLSCSPISGHRSVSWYQQTPGQGLQFLFEYFSETQRNKGNFPGRFSGRQFSNSRSEMNVSTLELGDSALYLCASSLTGPPTYEQYFGPGTRLTVT.

The gene calls are TRBV7-9 and TRBJ2-3, with D maybe TRBD2 (7 bases). Germline V gene sequence: CDR1 SEHNR, CDR2 FQNEAQ (reference sequence). The CDR3 spans 18 residues. V was pared by 0 bases and J by 2 bases, with 18 bases between. CDR3 DNA: TGTGCCAGCAGCTTAGCAAGTAGACCCCGGGGGGCCACAGATACGCAGTATTTT. This codes for CASSLASRPRGATDTQYF.

The genes are TRBV2 and TRBJ2-3; 8 bases fit TRBD2. This CDR3 is 16 amino acids long. Germline V gene data show CDR1 as SNHLY and CDR2 as FYNNEI. J gave up 7 bases and V 5 bases, and 14 bases lay outside the gene matches. The CDR3 here is CASSSGGTRGKNTQYF. DNA for the CDR3: TGTGCCAGCAGTTCGGGCGGGACTAGAGGTAAAAATACGCAGTATTTT.

The chain is built from TRBV2 and TRBJ1-3; TRBD1 agrees at 7 bases. The CDR3 is 17 residues long. The V gene's germline CDR1 is SNHLY and CDR2 FYNNEI. The ends lost 9 bases at V and 0 bases at J; junction bases unmatched: 14. CDR3 DNA sequence: TGTGCCAGTCTACAGGGGTTTCAGGTTTTCTCTGGAAACACCATATATTTT. Translation: CASLQGFQVFSGNTIYF.

V is TRBV9 and J is TRBJ1-2; the match to TRBD1 covers 7 bases. With 1 base clipped from V and 8 bases from J, the junction kept 5 bases outside the gene matches. Per germline, CDR1 SGDLS and CDR2 YYNGEE. The CDR3 length is 13 residues. The CDR3 sequence: CASSVKGGVGYTF. DNA of the CDR3: TGTGCCAGCAGCGTAAAAGGGGGCGTGGGCTACACCTTC.

The rearrangement links TRBV29-1 to TRBJ1-1; no definite D call. The germline V and J ends were trimmed by 5 bases and 2 bases, with 15 bases remaining between them. CDR3 length equals 14 residues. Germline assignment: CDR1 SQVTM and CDR2 ANQGSEA. The CDR3 nucleotides are TGCAGCGTTTTAGTCTCGTCCCGAAACACTGAAGCTTTCTTT. Encoded protein: CSVLVSSRNTEAFF.

The sample holds one count of this clone. V gene TRBV28 combines with J gene TRBJ1-5; the D gene is possibly TRBD1 (5 bases). The CDR3 runs to 15 residues. Germline CDR1 MDHEN, CDR2 SYDVKM. With 8 bases removed from V and 0 bases from J, the gap between germline ends came to 14 bases. The CDR3 DNA sequence: TGTGCCAGCGGGATTAGGCAGGGTAGCAATCAGCCCCAGCATTTT. This sequence encodes CASGIRQGSNQPQHF.

The chain links TRBV15 to TRBJ2-3; TRBD2 matches at 8 bases. Looked up from germline, CDR1 is LNHNV and CDR2 is YYDKDF (reference sequence). This CDR3 is built from 16 residues. The ends lost 3 bases at V and 1 base at J; junction bases unmatched: 6. For the CDR3, the DNA is TGTGCCACCAGCAGGGGACTAGGAATGGGCACAGATACGCAGTATTTT. Protein product: CATSRGLGMGTDTQYF.

The chain recombines TRBV6-1 with TRBJ2-6; 11 nucleotides align to TRBD1. The CDR3 runs 19 residues. Trimming at V came to 4 bases and at J to 0 bases, leaving 8 bases not matched to a gene. CDR1 is MNHNS, CDR2 SASEGT, per germline. For the CDR3, the DNA is TGTGCCAGCAGTGGACCCAGGGGGACAGGGGGCTCTGGGGCCAACGTCCTGACTTTC. Translation: CASSGPRGTGGSGANVLTF.

The chain is built from TRBV9 and TRBJ2-5; 11 nucleotides match TRBD2. This CDR3 is 17 amino acids long. Germline V CDR1 and CDR2: SGDLS, YYNGEE. Trimming removed 2 bases from V and 1 base from J; junction bases left unmatched: 7. The CDR3 nucleotides read TGTGCCAGCAGCGTTGATTTAGCGGGGGGGCTCCAAGAGACCCAGTACTTC. It translates to CASSVDLAGGLQETQYF.

The J gene is TRBJ1-1, the V gene TRBV6-5; no firm D call. Germline V lookup: CDR1 MNHEY, CDR2 SVGAGI. V was clipped by 9 bases and J by 2 bases, with 10 bases between them. The CDR3 spans 12 residues. The CDR3 DNA follows: TGTGCCAGTTGTGGCCCCAACACTGAAGCTTTCTTT. The encoded protein is CASCGPNTEAFF.

The DNA for the CDR3 is TGTGCCAGCAGCTTGGGGGGGAGGAACGAGCAGTACTTC. Translation gives CASSLGGRNEQYF. J is TRBJ2-7 and V is TRBV5-6; D is perhaps TRBD2 (6 bases). The CDR3 sequence is 13 residues long. Trimming left V 0 bases short and J 5 bases short, with 9 bases between. Germline CDR1 SGHDT, CDR2 YYEEEE.

This chain links TRBV27 with TRBJ2-1; TRBD2 matches 11 bases. The length of the CDR3 is 18 residues. Per germline, CDR1 MNHEY and CDR2 SMNVEV (reference sequence). The junction had 13 bases not matched to a gene; V was cut back by 1 base and J by 8 bases. The DNA of the CDR3 is TGTGCCAGCAGTTTATTCAGGGGGCCGACTAGCGGGATCTATGAGCAGTTCTTC. Translating gives CASSLFRGPTSGIYEQFF.

This clone was observed a few times. The chain employs TRBV5-5 and TRBJ2-7; 8 positions agree with TRBD1. The V segment lost 3 bases and the J segment 2 bases; nucleotides outside the gene matches: 4. The germline V gene encodes CDR1 SGHKS and CDR2 YYEKEE (reference sequence). The CDR3 covers 14 residues. The CDR3 protein is CASSSLGQAYEQYF. In DNA form, the CDR3 reads TGTGCCAGCAGCTCGCTGGGACAGGCCTACGAGCAGTACTTC.

This sequence joins TRBV5-5 and TRBJ2-7, with D possibly matching TRBD2 (6 bases). In germline, CDR1 is SGHKS, CDR2 YYEKEE (reference sequence). This CDR3 has 14 amino acids. V was shortened by 4 bases and J by 4 bases, with 15 bases between the two germline ends. Written as DNA, the CDR3 is TGTGCCAGCAGCCCCGTGGGCGGGAAGTACGAGCAGTACTTC. It yields the protein CASSPVGGKYEQYF.